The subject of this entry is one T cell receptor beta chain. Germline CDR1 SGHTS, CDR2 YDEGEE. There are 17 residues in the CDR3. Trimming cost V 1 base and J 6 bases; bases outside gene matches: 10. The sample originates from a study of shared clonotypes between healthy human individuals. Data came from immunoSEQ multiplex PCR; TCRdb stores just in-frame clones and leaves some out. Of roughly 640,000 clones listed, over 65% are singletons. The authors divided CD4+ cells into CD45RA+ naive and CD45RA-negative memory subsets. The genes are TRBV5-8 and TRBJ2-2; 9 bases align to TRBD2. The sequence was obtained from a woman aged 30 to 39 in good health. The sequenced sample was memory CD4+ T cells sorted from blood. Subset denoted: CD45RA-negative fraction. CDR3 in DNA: TGTGCCAGCAGCTTGAGAGGCGGGAGGGCCCGGGCCGGGGAGCTGTTTTTT. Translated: CASSLRGGRARAGELFF.